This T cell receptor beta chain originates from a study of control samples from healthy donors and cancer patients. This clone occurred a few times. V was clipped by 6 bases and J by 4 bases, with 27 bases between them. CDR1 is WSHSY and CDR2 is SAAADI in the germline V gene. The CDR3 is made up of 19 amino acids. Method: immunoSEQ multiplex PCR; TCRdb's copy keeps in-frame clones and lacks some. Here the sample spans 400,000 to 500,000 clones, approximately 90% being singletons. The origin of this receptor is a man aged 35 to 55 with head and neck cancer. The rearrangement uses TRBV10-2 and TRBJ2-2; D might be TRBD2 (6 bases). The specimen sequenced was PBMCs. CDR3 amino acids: CASSPISGTDELITGELFF. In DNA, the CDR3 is TGCGCCAGCAGCCCTATTTCCGGGACTGACGAACTTATCACCGGGGAGCTGTTTTTT.